These 23 T cell receptor beta chains were sequenced from one sample in a study of blood T cell repertoires in COVID-19. The assay was immunoSEQ multiplex PCR, and TCRdb's table has in-frame clones only and misses some. The sample lists about 220,000 clones; almost 90% were seen once. Sequencing input: PBMCs or T cells enriched from blood (not recorded which). All receptors come from a woman aged 45-65 years with acute COVID-19.

The chain links TRBV19 to TRBJ2-4; 9 bases match TRBD1. Germline assignment: CDR1 LNHDA and CDR2 SQIVND (reference sequence). The CDR3 consists of 14 residues. J was trimmed by 7 bases and V by 7 bases; bases with no gene match: 8. In DNA, the CDR3 is TGTGCCAGTACCCAGACAGGGGGACTCAACATTCAGTACTTC. Protein product: CASTQTGGLNIQYF.

This clone was observed a handful of times. J is TRBJ2-7 and V is TRBV28; no definite D call. Trimming took 2 bases from V and 2 from J, leaving 4 bases between them. The V gene's germline CDR1 is MDHEN and CDR2 SYDVKM. The CDR3 sequence is 12 residues long. The CDR3, as DNA: TGTGCCAGCAGTTTAAGCCCCTACGAGCAGTACTTC. Translating gives CASSLSPYEQYF.

This clone was recorded a few times. The V call is TRBV18, the J call TRBJ2-2, with TRBD2 as a possible D gene (5 bases). CDR1 is KGHSH, CDR2 LQKENI, per germline. V shed 3 bases and J shed 7 bases, with 15 bases lying between them. The CDR3 is made up of 15 amino acids. This CDR3 reads CASSPSGTRLGELFF. In nucleotides, the CDR3 is TGTGCCAGCTCACCGTCGGGAACCCGCCTCGGGGAGCTGTTTTTT.

This chain connects TRBV12-2 to TRBJ1-5; the table's D call of TRBD1 was not tested on the DNA. TRBV12-2 is given as a pseudogene. The CDR3 consists of 16 residues. The CDR3 nucleotides are TGTGCAAGTCGCTCGACGCCAGGGGAGAACAATCAGCCCCAGCATTTT. This gives the protein CASRSTPGENNQPQHF.

J is TRBJ2-7 and V is TRBV28, with 9 positions matching TRBD1. V lost 3 bases, J lost 2 bases, and 5 bases stayed unmatched. The CDR3 length is 15 residues. CDR1 and CDR2 (germline): MDHEN, SYDVKM. The CDR3 DNA reads TGTGCCAGCAGTTTGACCGGGACAGGGACCTACGAGCAGTACTTC. Amino acid sequence: CASSLTGTGTYEQYF. The full variable domain, with the rest looked up from reference TRBV28 and TRBJ2-7, is DVKVTQSSRYLVKRTGEKVFLECVQDMDHENMFWYRQDPGLGLRLIYFSYDVKMKEKGDIPEGYSVSREKKERFSLILESASTNQTSMYLCASSLTGTGTYEQYFGPGTRLTVT.

The J gene is TRBJ1-2, the V gene TRBV2; 7 positions agree with TRBD1. Germline V lookup: CDR1 SNHLY, CDR2 FYNNEI. The trim removed 2 bases at V and 6 bases at J, leaving 6 bases unmatched. This CDR3 contains 14 residues. CDR3 amino acids: CASSEWGQLHGYTF. The CDR3 coding sequence is TGTGCCAGCAGTGAATGGGGACAGTTACATGGCTACACCTTC.

The rearrangement joins TRBV19 to TRBJ2-7; no firm D call. Trimming left V 5 bases short and J 0 bases short, with 11 bases between. The CDR3 runs to 14 residues. Germline-derived CDR1 and CDR2 are LNHDA and SQIVND (reference sequence). This CDR3 reads CASSLLLSSYEQYF. CDR3 sequence (DNA): TGTGCCAGTAGTCTGCTCTTGAGCTCCTACGAGCAGTACTTC.

The V call is TRBV6-1, the J call TRBJ1-2; TRBD1 agrees at 7 bases. Germline V gene sequence: CDR1 MNHNS, CDR2 SASEGT. With V trimmed by 3 bases and J by 6 bases, 1 base remained unmatched. This CDR3 is 12 amino acids long. The CDR3 spells CASSDGTDGYTF. The CDR3 nucleotides are TGTGCCAGCAGTGACGGGACAGATGGCTACACCTTC.

This clone has only one observation. V usage is TRBV27 and J usage is TRBJ1-1; 10 bases match TRBD1. This CDR3 is 14 amino acids long. The V gene's germline CDR1 is MNHEY and CDR2 SMNVEV (reference sequence). V was pared by 5 bases and J by 4 bases, with 4 bases of the junction left unmatched. The CDR3 sequence is CASSPRTGGTEAFF. The DNA of the CDR3 is TGTGCCAGCAGTCCCCGGACAGGGGGCACTGAAGCTTTCTTT.

The rearrangement joins TRBV28 to TRBJ2-3; TRBD2 agrees at 10 bases. V shed 10 bases, J shed 5 bases, and the junction held 3 bases outside the gene matches. The germline gives CDR1 MDHEN, CDR2 SYDVKM. This CDR3 has 12 amino acids. This chain's CDR3 is CAIRLAGDTQYF. The CDR3 DNA reads TGTGCCATCCGACTAGCGGGAGATACGCAGTATTTT.

In the case of this clone: The same CDR3 can be traced to other DNA sequences in this sample. The chain is built from TRBV5-1 and TRBJ2-1; a possible D gene is TRBD2 (5 bases). Trimming removed 2 bases from V and 7 bases from J, with 7 bases in between. The CDR3 length is 12 residues. Per germline, CDR1 SGHRS and CDR2 YFSETQ. CDR3 in DNA: TGCGCCAGCAGCTTCGGGGTTAATGAGCAGTTCTTC. This translates into CASSFGVNEQFF. The full variable domain, in which reference TRBV5-1 and TRBJ2-1 provide the parts outside the CDR3, is KAGVTQTPRYLIKTRGQQVTLSCSPISGHRSVSWYQQTPGQGLQFLFEYFSETQRNKGNFPGRFSGRQFSNSRSEMNVSTLELGDSALYLCASSFGVNEQFFGPGTRLTVL.

This clone was seen just once. CDR3 in amino acids: CASSPYLDSGNTIYF. CDR3 sequence (DNA): TGTGCCAGCAGCCCATACTTAGACTCTGGAAACACCATATATTTT. The gene calls are TRBV7-6 and TRBJ1-3; D gene unclear. Trimming shortened V by 5 bases and J by 0 bases, and 11 bases separated the two germline ends. This CDR3 spans 15 amino acids. Germline assignment: CDR1 SGHVS and CDR2 FNYEAQ.

This sequence joins TRBV6-5 and TRBJ1-1, with D maybe TRBD1 (5 bases). This CDR3 spans 13 amino acids. The V gene's germline CDR1 is MNHEY and CDR2 SVGAGI. Trimming took 6 bases from V and 0 from J, leaving 8 bases between them. The CDR3 bases are TGTGCCAGCAGGACAGAGATGAACACTGAAGCTTTCTTT. Translated, it gives CASRTEMNTEAFF.

The chain has TRBV7-9 and TRBJ2-5, with D perhaps matching TRBD2 (6 bases). Germline V gene data show CDR1 as SEHNR and CDR2 as FQNEAQ (reference sequence). The CDR3 sequence is 15 residues long. The germline V and J ends were trimmed by 4 bases and 2 bases, with 14 bases remaining between them. The CDR3 DNA sequence: TGTGCCAGCAGCTCGTTAACACGGGGGCAAGAGACCCAGTACTTC. This gives the protein CASSSLTRGQETQYF.

V and J are TRBV5-1 and TRBJ1-2; maybe TRBD1 (6 bases). The CDR3 covers 15 residues. V lost 4 bases and J 5 bases, leaving 18 bases between the germline ends. Germline CDR1 is SGHRS and CDR2 is YFSETQ. The DNA of the CDR3 is TGCGCCAGCAGCAAGGATCAGGGGACAAATTATGGCTACACCTTC. This encodes CASSKDQGTNYGYTF.

The chain uses TRBV6-2 or TRBV6-3 and TRBJ2-6, with D perhaps matching TRBD2 (5 bases). The ends were cut back, 4 bases at V and 10 bases at J, with 11 bases in the middle. This CDR3 region has 13 residues. Looked up from germline, CDR1 is MNHEY and CDR2 is SVGEGT. This CDR3 reads CASSLDFRNVLTF. The DNA for the CDR3 is TGTGCCAGCAGTTTGGACTTCCGGAACGTCCTGACTTTC.

The V call is TRBV27, the J call TRBJ2-7; 10 nucleotides align to TRBD2. CDR1 and CDR2 from the germline V gene are MNHEY and SMNVEV (reference sequence). Losses at the gene ends were 3 bases for V and 0 bases for J; bases not matched to a gene: 11. The CDR3 length is 18 residues. The CDR3 protein is CASSFLSGRAPRSYEQYF. CDR3 coding DNA: TGTGCCAGCAGTTTTCTAAGCGGGAGGGCCCCACGCTCCTACGAGCAGTACTTC.

V is TRBV16 and J is TRBJ2-1; the match to TRBD2 covers 15 bases. The CDR3 extends over 14 amino acids. Germline CDR1 KGHSY, CDR2 FQNENV. J was trimmed by 8 bases and V by 8 bases; bases with no gene match: 4. CDR3 loop: CASRTSGRVDEQFF. CDR3 nucleotides: TGTGCCAGCCGGACTAGCGGGAGGGTCGATGAGCAGTTCTTC.

CDR3 nucleotide sequence: TGTGCCAGCAGTTCCCGGACTAGCGGGAGGGGGGAGACCCAGTACTTC. Amino acids: CASSSRTSGRGETQYF. The V gene is TRBV27, the J gene TRBJ2-5, with 15 bases identical to TRBD2. Germline V lookup: CDR1 MNHEY, CDR2 SMNVEV (reference sequence). Trimming at V came to 4 bases and at J to 5 bases, leaving 5 bases not matched to a gene. There are 16 residues in the CDR3.

The chain links TRBV5-1 to TRBJ1-1; 8 nucleotides align to TRBD1. After removal of 4 bases from V and 0 bases from J, the junction contained 5 bases not matched to a gene. Germline CDR1 and CDR2: SGHRS and YFSETQ. The CDR3 has 15 amino acids. CDR3: CASSVLDRVNTEAFF. CDR3 in DNA: TGCGCCAGCAGCGTCCTGGACAGGGTGAACACTGAAGCTTTCTTT.

The chain couples TRBV4-1 to TRBJ2-1, with a tentative D call TRBD2 (6 bases). CDR1 and CDR2 (germline): MGHRA, YSYEKL. The length of the CDR3 is 16 residues. V dropped 4 bases and J dropped 8 bases, with 21 bases sitting between them. Here the CDR3 DNA reads TGCGCCAGCAGCCGACTACCGGGACGGACTATCGATGAGCAGTTCTTC. It specifies CASSRLPGRTIDEQFF.

The V call is TRBV28, the J call TRBJ1-1; unclear D gene. Trimming left V 5 bases short and J 1 base short, with 5 bases between. The CDR3 loop spans 12 amino acids. Germline V gene sequence: CDR1 MDHEN, CDR2 SYDVKM. CDR3 sequence reads: CASSTKNTEAFF. The CDR3 bases are TGTGCCAGCAGTACAAAGAACACTGAAGCTTTCTTT.

The J gene is TRBJ1-4, the V gene TRBV6-5; TRBD1 matches at 7 bases. Losses at the gene ends were 2 bases for V and 8 bases for J; bases not matched to a gene: 8. The CDR3 sequence is 15 residues long. Germline CDR1 reads MNHEY; CDR2 reads SVGAGI. The CDR3 spells CASSYAGQAREKLFF. As DNA, the CDR3 is TGTGCCAGCAGTTACGCCGGACAGGCACGGGAAAAACTGTTTTTT.